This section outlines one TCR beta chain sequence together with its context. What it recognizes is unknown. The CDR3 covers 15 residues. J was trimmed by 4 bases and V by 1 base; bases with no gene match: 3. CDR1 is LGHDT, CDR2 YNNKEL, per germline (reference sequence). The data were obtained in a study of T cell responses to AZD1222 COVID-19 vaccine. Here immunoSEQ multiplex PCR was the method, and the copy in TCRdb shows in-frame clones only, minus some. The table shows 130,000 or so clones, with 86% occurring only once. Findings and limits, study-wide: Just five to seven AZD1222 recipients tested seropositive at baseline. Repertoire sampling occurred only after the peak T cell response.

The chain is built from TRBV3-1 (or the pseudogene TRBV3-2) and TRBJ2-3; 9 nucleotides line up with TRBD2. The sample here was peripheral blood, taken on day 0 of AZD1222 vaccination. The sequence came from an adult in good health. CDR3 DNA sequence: TGTGCCAGCAGCCAAGGGTTAGCGGGAGCAGATACGCAGTATTTT. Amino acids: CASSQGLAGADTQYF.